One and the same sample provided the 30 T cell receptor beta chains below, sequenced in a study of regulatory T cells in long-lasting Graves disease. Time point of the sample: newly diagnosed GD, antithyroid drugs for less than 3 months. With RNA extracted from PBMCs as input, the TCR library was made. Construction of TCR beta libraries relied on iRepertoire HTBI primers and on Arm-PCR targeting CDR3 regions. Using its own MiXCR run on the multiplex PCR reads, TCRdb lists one record per CDR3 protein. This table has some 560,000 distinct CDR3 sequences, around 15% appearing once. These data are also associated with another study on T cells in Graves' hyperthyroidism and ophthalmopathy.

The sequences come from peripheral blood mononuclear cells (PBMCs), collected at new diagnosis, from a patient treated with antithyroid drugs. The receptors come from a woman between 40 and 65 years old with Graves disease.

The V gene is TRBV20-1, the J gene TRBJ1-2; D call uncertain. Germline V CDR1 and CDR2: DFQATT, SNEGSKA (reference sequence). Trimming took 3 bases from V and 2 from J, leaving 16 bases between them. This CDR3 has 15 amino acids. For the CDR3, the DNA is TGCAGTGCTAGTAACGGACTACCTCCGAACTATGGCTACACCTTC. Translating it yields CSASNGLPPNYGYTF.

In this sample, this clonotype turned up many times. V gene TRBV20-1 combines with J gene TRBJ1-1; D is uncertain. V was pared by 2 bases and J by 5 bases, with 6 bases between. Germline CDR1 DFQATT, CDR2 SNEGSKA (reference sequence). This CDR3 spans 11 amino acids. The chain's CDR3 is CSARPGTEAFF. CDR3 nucleotide sequence: TGCAGTGCTAGACCCGGAACTGAAGCTTTCTTT.

This clonotype was observed at least ten times. The chain carries TRBV4-1 and TRBJ1-1; D may be TRBD1 (5 bases). This CDR3 region has 14 residues. The ends were cut back, 2 bases at V and 7 bases at J, with 14 bases in the middle. The germline gives CDR1 MGHRA, CDR2 YSYEKL. CDR3 sequence (DNA): TGCGCCAGCAGCCAACCGGGACTACTTGGTGAAGCTTTCTTT. Its protein product is CASSQPGLLGEAFF.

Many counts were recorded for this clonotype. The rearrangement links TRBV2 to TRBJ2-1; 14 bases fit TRBD2. Per the germline V gene, CDR1 is SNHLY and CDR2 is FYNNEI. V lost 6 bases to trimming and J lost 3 bases; unmatched junction nucleotides: 7. The CDR3 consists of 17 residues. The CDR3 reads CASSLTSGGAFYNEQFF. CDR3 DNA sequence: TGTGCCAGCAGCCTGACTAGCGGGGGGGCTTTCTACAATGAGCAGTTCTTC. The whole variable domain, remainder taken from reference TRBV2 and TRBJ2-1, is EPEVTQTPSHQVTQMGQEVILRCVPISNHLYFYWYRQILGQKVEFLVSFYNNEISEKSEIFDDQFSVERPDGSNFTLKIRSTKLEDSAMYFCASSLTSGGAFYNEQFFGPGTRLTVL.

In its sample, this clonotype was seen a few times. The genes are TRBV12-3 or TRBV12-4 and TRBJ2-1, with a weak D call TRBD1 (6 bases). Trimming shortened V by 6 bases and J by 2 bases, and 14 bases separated the two germline ends. The CDR3 loop spans 15 amino acids. CDR3 DNA sequence: TGTGCCAGCAGCTTACAGGGTCCCACCTACAATGAGCAGTTCTTC. Its protein is CASSLQGPTYNEQFF.

Many counts were recorded for this clonotype. This chain joins TRBV5-6 and TRBJ2-3; tentative D call: TRBD1 (5 bases). V gave up 3 bases and J gave up 6 bases, with 17 bases separating them. Germline V gene sequence: CDR1 SGHDT, CDR2 YYEEEE. CDR3 length equals 15 residues. In nucleotides, the CDR3 is TGTGCCAGCAGCTACGACTGGGCCCAGGGTGATACGCAGTATTTT. It specifies CASSYDWAQGDTQYF.

This clonotype was detected ten times or more. The chain employs TRBV19 and TRBJ1-5, with D hard to call. This CDR3 comprises 15 residues. Germline V lookup: CDR1 LNHDA, CDR2 SQIVND (reference sequence). Trimming cost V 6 bases and J 3 bases, with 15 bases left between them. The CDR3 DNA reads as TGTGCCAGTAGCGGGTATGGGCAGGACAATCAGCCCCAGCATTTT. Protein sequence: CASSGYGQDNQPQHF.

This clonotype was counted many times. CDR3 coding DNA: TGTGCCAGCAGCCAATGGGATTCACCCCTCCACTTT. As protein: CASSQWDSPLHF. This chain uses TRBV3-1 with TRBJ1-6, with D unclear. Trimming cost V 2 bases and J 8 bases, with 4 bases left between them. The CDR3 has 12 amino acids. CDR1 is LGHDT and CDR2 is YNNKEL in the germline V gene (reference sequence). The entire variable domain, with the rest obtained from reference TRBV3-1 and TRBJ1-6, is as follows: DTAVSQTPKYLVTQMGNDKSIKCEQNLGHDTMYWYKQDSKKFLKIMFSYNNKELIINETVPNRFSPKSPDKAHLNLHINSLELGDSAVYFCASSQWDSPLHFGNGTRLTVT.

On this clonotype itself: This may be a read error, as it is one base from a much larger clone. The V gene is TRBV5-5, the J gene TRBJ1-4; the D is unclear. Between the trimmed V and J ends, which lost 2 bases and 0 bases, there was a span of 8 bases. The CDR3 has 15 amino acids. Per the germline V gene, CDR1 is SGHKS and CDR2 is YYEKEE (reference sequence). CDR3 sequence: CASSLQSATNEKLFF. CDR3 DNA: TGTGCCAGCAGCTTACAGAGTGCAACTAATGAAAAACTGTTTTTT.

This clonotype was found many times. The chain links TRBV7-9 to TRBJ2-1; 8 positions agree with TRBD1. The V gene end was trimmed by 5 bases and the J gene end by 6 bases; junction bases not matched to a gene: 6. In germline, CDR1 is SEHNR, CDR2 FQNEAQ (reference sequence). This CDR3 has 14 residues. In DNA, the CDR3 is TGTGCCAGCAGCAAACCAGGACAGGGCAATGAGCAGTTCTTC. It specifies CASSKPGQGNEQFF.

This clonotype was observed a handful of times. The chain employs TRBV12-3 or TRBV12-4 and TRBJ1-2, with no clear D. V was trimmed by 5 bases and J by 0 bases, leaving 10 bases between them. The CDR3 loop spans 14 amino acids. CDR3 sequence: CASSREYTNYGYTF. In nucleotides, the CDR3 is TGTGCCAGCAGTAGGGAGTACACTAACTATGGCTACACCTTC.

The rearrangement uses TRBV5-1 and TRBJ2-2; the match to TRBD2 covers 11 bases. Germline lookup yields CDR1 SGHRS and CDR2 YFSETQ. Trimming took 4 bases from V and 6 from J; bases not matched to a gene: 8. CDR3 size: 16 residues. The CDR3 sequence is CASSLSGGAYSGELFF. As DNA, the CDR3 is TGCGCCAGCAGCCTTAGCGGGGGGGCCTATTCCGGGGAGCTGTTTTTT.

This clonotype was seen only a few times. The chain is built from TRBV4-1 and TRBJ2-7; D call uncertain. The CDR3 runs to 13 residues. The germline gives CDR1 MGHRA, CDR2 YSYEKL. V was shortened by 0 bases and J by 6 bases, with 9 bases between the two germline ends. CDR3 sequence (DNA): TGCGCCAGCAGCCAAGAGAAGAGAGCCGAGCAGTACTTC. Translation gives CASSQEKRAEQYF.

This clonotype was found a few times. V and J are TRBV6-5 and TRBJ2-7; 7 nucleotides align to TRBD2. This CDR3 is 15 amino acids long. V lost 0 bases and J lost 3; bases outside the gene matches: 5. Germline V CDR1 and CDR2: MNHEY, SVGAGI. The CDR3 spells CASSYSKRGYYEQYF. CDR3 bases: TGTGCCAGCAGTTACTCGAAGCGGGGTTACTACGAGCAGTACTTC.

The chain links TRBV14 to TRBJ1-2; TRBD1 matches at 8 bases. CDR3 length: 13 amino acids. The germline V gene encodes CDR1 SGHDN and CDR2 FVKESK. V lost 8 bases and J lost 4; bases outside the gene matches: 6. CDR3 nucleotides: TGTGCCAGCGCCGGGACAGGCCTCTATGGCTACACCTTC. Encoded protein: CASAGTGLYGYTF.

This clonotype was found many times. The chain joins TRBV2 to TRBJ2-7; 12 bases map to TRBD2. Germline CDR1 reads SNHLY; CDR2 reads FYNNEI. V was clipped by 6 bases and J by 2 bases; unmatched bases: 8. CDR3 size: 16 residues. Here the CDR3 reads CASSPGTSGFPYEQYF. CDR3 nucleotide sequence: TGTGCCAGCAGCCCCGGGACTAGCGGGTTTCCCTACGAGCAGTACTTC.

The chain uses TRBV5-1 and TRBJ1-1; the match to TRBD1 covers 9 bases. V dropped 0 bases and J dropped 7; count of bases not matched to a gene: 10. Germline CDR1 and CDR2: SGHRS and YFSETQ. This CDR3 has 16 residues. The CDR3 DNA follows: TGCGCCAGCAGCTTGGCCTCCGGGACAGGGATGAGTGAAGCTTTCTTT. Residues: CASSLASGTGMSEAFF.

This clonotype was observed a handful of times. The chain has TRBV6-2 or TRBV6-3 and TRBJ2-3; 8 bases fit TRBD2. Looked up from germline, CDR1 is MNHEY and CDR2 is SVGEGT. This CDR3 contains 15 residues. J was trimmed by 8 bases and V by 5 bases; bases with no gene match: 12. The chain's CDR3 is CASSTTTGGPGTQYF. Written as DNA, the CDR3 is TGTGCCAGCAGTACCACTACGGGGGGGCCGGGTACGCAGTATTTT.

This clonotype came up many times. J is TRBJ1-6 and V is TRBV2, with D uncertain. Germline assignment: CDR1 SNHLY and CDR2 FYNNEI. The V end lost 3 bases, the J end lost 5 bases, and 14 bases lay between the germline ends. The CDR3 has 16 residues. As DNA, the CDR3 is TGTGCCAGCAGTGATTGGGCGGGATGGGATAATTCACCCCTCCACTTT. Translating it yields CASSDWAGWDNSPLHF.

This clonotype was seen repeatedly, ten times or more. The chain employs TRBV2 and TRBJ1-6, with a tentative D call TRBD1 (5 bases). V lost 3 bases and J lost 6, with 9 bases in between. The CDR3 totals 14 residues. Germline V gives CDR1 SNHLY, CDR2 FYNNEI. The CDR3 coding sequence is TGTGCCAGCAGTGATTCCAGGGCTAATTCACCCCTCCACTTT. This codes for CASSDSRANSPLHF.

This clonotype was observed a handful of times. The rearrangement uses TRBV19 and TRBJ2-7; D possibly uses TRBD1 or TRBD2 (5 bases each). The CDR3 is 16 residues long. V lost 1 base and J lost 9, with 22 bases in between. Germline V lookup: CDR1 LNHDA, CDR2 SQIVND (reference sequence). The CDR3 sequence: CASSIGQGPPPAGQYF. CDR3 in DNA: TGTGCCAGTAGTATAGGCCAGGGACCGCCGCCCGCGGGGCAGTACTTC.

The J gene is TRBJ1-1, the V gene TRBV5-4; D unresolved. V was cut by 4 bases and J by 7 bases, with 17 bases left in between. Germline V CDR1 and CDR2: SGHNT, YYREEE (reference sequence). The CDR3 covers 14 residues. The CDR3 coding sequence is TGTGCCAGCAGCCTAGACCTGGGATCCAGTGAAGCTTTCTTT. Translating it yields CASSLDLGSSEAFF.

The CDR3 protein is CASSVWGGGTTDTQYF. The DNA for the CDR3 is TGTGCCAGCAGCGTATGGGGCGGGGGGACCACAGATACGCAGTATTTT. This chain joins TRBV13 and TRBJ2-3, with TRBD2 identical over 8 bases. The J segment lost 2 bases and the V segment lost 5 bases, leaving 9 bases of the junction unmatched. Germline V gene sequence: CDR1 PRHDT, CDR2 FYEKMQ (reference sequence). The length of the CDR3 is 16 residues.

This clonotype was counted between two and nine times. The chain uses TRBV7-9 and TRBJ2-3; D possibly corresponds to TRBD1 (5 bases). The CDR3 extends over 15 amino acids. With 6 bases removed from V and 2 bases from J, the gap between germline ends came to 15 bases. The germline gives CDR1 SEHNR, CDR2 FQNEAQ (reference sequence). The CDR3 loop is CASRTEKGATDTQYF. In DNA form, the CDR3 reads TGTGCCAGCAGGACAGAGAAAGGGGCCACAGATACGCAGTATTTT.

The table lists this clonotype with a few counts. V is TRBV11-3 and J is TRBJ2-7, with a weak D call TRBD2 (5 bases). Germline V gene lookup returns CDR1 SGHNT and CDR2 YENEEA. V lost 5 bases and J lost 3, with 14 bases in between. The CDR3 spans 14 residues. The CDR3 DNA reads as TGTGCCAGCAGCCTCGACTCCCGGGACTACGAGCAGTACTTC. Amino acid sequence: CASSLDSRDYEQYF.

Comments on this clonotype: This may be a read error, as it is one base from a much larger clone. V is TRBV27 and J is TRBJ2-3; weak D call: TRBD1 (5 bases). The CDR3 runs to 15 residues. CDR1 and CDR2 from the germline V gene are MNHEY and SMNVEV (reference sequence). Written as DNA, the CDR3 is TGTACCAGCAGTTTATTTAGACAGTCCACAGATACGCAGTATTTT. This sequence encodes CTSSLFRQSTDTQYF.

This clonotype was counted at least ten times. The V gene is TRBV2, the J gene TRBJ1-5; tentatively, D is TRBD1 (5 bases). The CDR3 consists of 13 residues. V was pared by 8 bases and J by 7 bases, with 15 bases between. Looked up from germline, CDR1 is SNHLY and CDR2 is FYNNEI. CDR3 nucleotides: TGTGCCAGCCGCCGGGGGGTGGGCCAGCCCCAGCATTTT. The encoded protein is CASRRGVGQPQHF.

There are many counts of this clonotype. The gene calls are TRBV3-1 and TRBJ2-2, with TRBD1 as a possible D gene (5 bases). This CDR3 comprises 14 residues. Germline V gene lookup returns CDR1 LGHDT and CDR2 YNNKEL (reference sequence). Trimming removed 5 bases from V and 5 bases from J, with 12 bases in between. CDR3 DNA: TGTGCCAGCAGCTTAGGGGCCAGTACCGGGGAGCTGTTTTTT. Amino acid sequence: CASSLGASTGELFF.

The chain recombines TRBV11-2 with TRBJ1-2, with 9 nucleotides matching TRBD1. Per the germline V gene, CDR1 is SGHAT and CDR2 is FQNNGV. The J segment lost 5 bases and the V segment lost 6 bases, leaving 7 bases of the junction unmatched. The CDR3 covers 14 residues. CDR3 in DNA: TGTGCCAGCAGACTAACAGGGGGCCGATATGGCTACACCTTC. This encodes CASRLTGGRYGYTF. Full variable domain (remainder filled in from reference TRBV11-2 and TRBJ1-2): EAGVAQSPRYKIIEKRQSVAFWCNPISGHATLYWYQQILGQGPKLLIQFQNNGVVDDSQLPKDRFSAERLKGVDSTLKIQPAKLEDSAVYLCASRLTGGRYGYTFGSGTRLTVV.

The rearrangement uses TRBV12-3 or TRBV12-4 and TRBJ1-2; 9 bases are a match to TRBD1. CDR3 length equals 15 residues. V lost 5 bases to trimming and J lost 8 bases; unmatched junction nucleotides: 12. The CDR3 sequence: CASSKPLQGASGYTF. Written as DNA, the CDR3 is TGTGCCAGCAGTAAACCCTTACAGGGGGCAAGCGGCTACACCTTC.